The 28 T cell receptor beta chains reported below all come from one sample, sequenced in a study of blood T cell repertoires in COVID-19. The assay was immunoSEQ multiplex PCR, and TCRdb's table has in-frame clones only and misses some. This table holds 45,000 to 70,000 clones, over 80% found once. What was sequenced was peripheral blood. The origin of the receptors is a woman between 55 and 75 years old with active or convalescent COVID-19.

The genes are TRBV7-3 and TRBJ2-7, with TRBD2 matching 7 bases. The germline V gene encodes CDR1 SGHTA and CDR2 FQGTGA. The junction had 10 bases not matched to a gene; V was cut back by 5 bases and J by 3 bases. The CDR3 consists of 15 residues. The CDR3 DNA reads TGTGCCAGCAGCCATAGGGCAGCGGGAAACTACGAGCAGTACTTC. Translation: CASSHRAAGNYEQYF.

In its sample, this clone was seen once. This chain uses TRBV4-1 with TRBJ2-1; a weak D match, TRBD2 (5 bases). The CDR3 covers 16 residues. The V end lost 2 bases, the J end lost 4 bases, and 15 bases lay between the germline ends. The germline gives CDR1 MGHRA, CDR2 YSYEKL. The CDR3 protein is CASSQRVGVRYNEQFF. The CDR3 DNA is TGCGCCAGCAGCCAAAGGGTGGGAGTAAGGTACAATGAGCAGTTCTTC.

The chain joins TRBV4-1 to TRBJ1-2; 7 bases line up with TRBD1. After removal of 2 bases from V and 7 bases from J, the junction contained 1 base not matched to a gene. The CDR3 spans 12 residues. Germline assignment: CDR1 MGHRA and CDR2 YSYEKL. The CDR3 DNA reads TGCGCCAGCAGCCAAAACAGGGGTGGCTACACCTTC. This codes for CASSQNRGGYTF.

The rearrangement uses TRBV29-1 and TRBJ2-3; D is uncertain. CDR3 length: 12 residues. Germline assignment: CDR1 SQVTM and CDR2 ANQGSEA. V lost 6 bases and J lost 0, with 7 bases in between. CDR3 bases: TGCAGCGTCAGACTTAGCACAGATACGCAGTATTTT. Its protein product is CSVRLSTDTQYF.

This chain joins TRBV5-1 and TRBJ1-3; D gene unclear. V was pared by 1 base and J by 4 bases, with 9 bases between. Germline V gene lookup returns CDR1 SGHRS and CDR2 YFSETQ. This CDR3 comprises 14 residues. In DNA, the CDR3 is TGCGCCAGCAGCTTGTCCGGGATGGGAAACACCATATATTTT. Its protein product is CASSLSGMGNTIYF.

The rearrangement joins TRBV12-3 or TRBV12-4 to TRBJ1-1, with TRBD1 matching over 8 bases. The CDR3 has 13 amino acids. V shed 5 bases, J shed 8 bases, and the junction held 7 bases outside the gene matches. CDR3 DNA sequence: TGTGCCAGCAGTCCTCTAGGGACAGGCGAAGCTTTCTTT. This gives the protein CASSPLGTGEAFF.

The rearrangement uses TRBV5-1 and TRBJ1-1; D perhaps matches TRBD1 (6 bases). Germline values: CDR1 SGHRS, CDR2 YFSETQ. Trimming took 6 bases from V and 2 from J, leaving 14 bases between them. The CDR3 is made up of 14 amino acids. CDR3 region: CASNPGALNTEAFF. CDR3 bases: TGCGCCAGCAATCCAGGGGCTCTTAACACTGAAGCTTTCTTT.

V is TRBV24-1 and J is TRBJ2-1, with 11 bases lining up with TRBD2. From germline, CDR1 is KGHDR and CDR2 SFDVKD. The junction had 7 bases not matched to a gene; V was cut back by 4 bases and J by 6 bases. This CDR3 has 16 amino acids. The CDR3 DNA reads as TGTGCCACCAGTGACACACTAGCGGGAGCGGGCAATGAGCAGTTCTTC. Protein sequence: CATSDTLAGAGNEQFF.

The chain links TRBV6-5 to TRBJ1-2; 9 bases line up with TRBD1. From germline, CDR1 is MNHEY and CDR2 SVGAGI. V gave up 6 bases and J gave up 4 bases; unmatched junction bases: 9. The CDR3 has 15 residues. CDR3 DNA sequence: TGTGCCAGCAGGCCCTTATGGGACAGGGCCTATGGCTACACCTTC. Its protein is CASRPLWDRAYGYTF.

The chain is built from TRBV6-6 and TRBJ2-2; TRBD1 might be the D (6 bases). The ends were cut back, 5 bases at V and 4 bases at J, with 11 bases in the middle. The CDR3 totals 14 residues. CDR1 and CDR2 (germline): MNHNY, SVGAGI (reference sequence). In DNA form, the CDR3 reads TGTGCCAGCAGTCAGGGGTCCTCCACCGGGGAGCTGTTTTTT. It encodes CASSQGSSTGELFF.

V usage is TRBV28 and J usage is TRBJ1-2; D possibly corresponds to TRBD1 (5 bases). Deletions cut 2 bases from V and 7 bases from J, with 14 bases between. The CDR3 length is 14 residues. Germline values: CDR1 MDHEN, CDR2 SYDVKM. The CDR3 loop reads CASSLRLGAGGYTF. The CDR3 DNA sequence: TGTGCCAGCAGTTTACGGCTAGGGGCCGGTGGCTACACCTTC.

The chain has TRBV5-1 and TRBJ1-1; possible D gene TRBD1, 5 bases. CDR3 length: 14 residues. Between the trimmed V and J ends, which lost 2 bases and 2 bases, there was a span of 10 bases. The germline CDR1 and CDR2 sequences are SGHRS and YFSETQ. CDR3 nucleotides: TGCGCCAGCAGCTTTACAGGATTAAACACTGAAGCTTTCTTT. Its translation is CASSFTGLNTEAFF.

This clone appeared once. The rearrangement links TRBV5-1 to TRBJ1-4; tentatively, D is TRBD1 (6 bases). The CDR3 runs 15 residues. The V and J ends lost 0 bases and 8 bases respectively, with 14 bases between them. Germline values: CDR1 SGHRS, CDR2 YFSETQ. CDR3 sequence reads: CASSLAATGAEKLFF. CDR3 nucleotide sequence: TGCGCCAGCAGCTTGGCCGCGACAGGCGCCGAAAAACTGTTTTTT.

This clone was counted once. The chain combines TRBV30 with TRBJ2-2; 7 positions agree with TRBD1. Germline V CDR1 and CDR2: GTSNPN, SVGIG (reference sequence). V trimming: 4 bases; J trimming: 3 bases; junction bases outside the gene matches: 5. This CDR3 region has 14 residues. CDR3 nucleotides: TGTGCCTGGAAAGAGACAGGGCACACCGGGGAGCTGTTTTTT. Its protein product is CAWKETGHTGELFF.

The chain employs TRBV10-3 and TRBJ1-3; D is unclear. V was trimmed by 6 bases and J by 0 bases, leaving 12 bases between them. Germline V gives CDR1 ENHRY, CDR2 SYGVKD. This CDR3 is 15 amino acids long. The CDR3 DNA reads TGTGCCATCAGCGCCGGACTGACCTCTGGAAACACCATATATTTT. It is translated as CAISAGLTSGNTIYF.

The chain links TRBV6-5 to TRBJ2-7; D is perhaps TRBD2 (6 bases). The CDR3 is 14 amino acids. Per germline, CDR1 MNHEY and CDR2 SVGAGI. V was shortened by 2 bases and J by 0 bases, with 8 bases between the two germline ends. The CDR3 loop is CASSYGGISYEQYF. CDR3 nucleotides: TGTGCCAGCAGTTACGGGGGGATCTCCTACGAGCAGTACTTC.

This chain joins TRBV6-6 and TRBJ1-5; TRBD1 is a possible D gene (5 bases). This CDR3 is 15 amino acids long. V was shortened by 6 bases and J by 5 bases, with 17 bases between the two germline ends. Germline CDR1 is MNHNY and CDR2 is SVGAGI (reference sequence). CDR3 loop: CASSPGIGGDQPQHF. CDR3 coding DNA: TGTGCCAGCAGCCCAGGGATCGGGGGGGATCAGCCCCAGCATTTT.

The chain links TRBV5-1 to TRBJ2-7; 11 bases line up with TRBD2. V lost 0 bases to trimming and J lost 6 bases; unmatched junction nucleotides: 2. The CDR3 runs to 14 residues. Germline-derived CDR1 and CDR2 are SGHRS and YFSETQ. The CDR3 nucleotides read TGCGCCAGCAGCTTGGAACTAGCGGGAGTCGAGCAGTACTTC. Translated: CASSLELAGVEQYF.

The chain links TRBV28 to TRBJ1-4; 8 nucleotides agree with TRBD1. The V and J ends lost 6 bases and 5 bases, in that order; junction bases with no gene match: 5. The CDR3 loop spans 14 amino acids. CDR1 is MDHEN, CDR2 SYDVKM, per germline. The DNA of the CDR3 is TGTGCCAGCAGCCGGGACAGGAGAAATGAAAAACTGTTTTTT. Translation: CASSRDRRNEKLFF. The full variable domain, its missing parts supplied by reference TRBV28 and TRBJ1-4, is DVKVTQSSRYLVKRTGEKVFLECVQDMDHENMFWYRQDPGLGLRLIYFSYDVKMKEKGDIPEGYSVSREKKERFSLILESASTNQTSMYLCASSRDRRNEKLFFGSGTQLSVL.

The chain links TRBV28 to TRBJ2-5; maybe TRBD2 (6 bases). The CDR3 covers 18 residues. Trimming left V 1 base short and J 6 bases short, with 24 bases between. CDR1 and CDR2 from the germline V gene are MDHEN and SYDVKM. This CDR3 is CASSLSAPGGSVEKTQYF. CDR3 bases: TGTGCCAGCAGTTTATCCGCCCCCGGGGGATCAGTAGAGAAGACCCAGTACTTC.

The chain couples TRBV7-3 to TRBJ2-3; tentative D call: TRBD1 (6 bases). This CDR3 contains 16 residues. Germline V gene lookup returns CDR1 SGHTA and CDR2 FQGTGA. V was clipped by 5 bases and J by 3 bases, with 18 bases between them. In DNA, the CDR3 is TGTGCCAGCAGCCTACAGGGTGGAGGTTTAACAGATACGCAGTATTTT. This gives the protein CASSLQGGGLTDTQYF. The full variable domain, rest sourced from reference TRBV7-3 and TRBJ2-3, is GAGVSQTPSNKVTEKGKYVELRCDPISGHTALYWYRQSLGQGPEFLIYFQGTGAADDSGLPNDRFFAVRPEGSVSTLKIQRTERGDSAVYLCASSLQGGGLTDTQYFGPGTRLTVL.

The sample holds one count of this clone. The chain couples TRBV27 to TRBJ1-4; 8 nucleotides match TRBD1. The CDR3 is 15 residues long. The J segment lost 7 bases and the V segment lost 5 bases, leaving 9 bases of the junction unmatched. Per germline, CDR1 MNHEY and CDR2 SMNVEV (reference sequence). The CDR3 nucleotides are TGTGCCAGCAGTCCCAGACAGGGGTCGGGTGAAAAACTGTTTTTT. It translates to CASSPRQGSGEKLFF. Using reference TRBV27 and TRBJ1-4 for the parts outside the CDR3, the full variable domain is EAQVTQNPRYLITVTGKKLTVTCSQNMNHEYMSWYRQDPGLGLRQIYYSMNVEVTDKGDVPEGYKVSRKEKRNFPLILESPSPNQTSLYFCASSPRQGSGEKLFFGSGTQLSVL.

CDR3 amino acids: CASGAGRTDTQYF. CDR3 coding DNA: TGTGCCAGTGGAGCGGGTCGCACAGATACGCAGTATTTT. The chain joins TRBV19 to TRBJ2-3; D is possibly TRBD2 (6 bases). This CDR3 comprises 13 residues. The V gene lost 8 bases and the J gene lost 1 base, with 10 bases spanning the gap. The germline V gene encodes CDR1 LNHDA and CDR2 SQIVND (reference sequence). The variable domain in full, completed from reference TRBV19 and TRBJ2-3, reads DGGITQSPKYLFRKEGQNVTLSCEQNLNHDAMYWYRQDPGQGLRLIYYSQIVNDFQKGDIAEGYSVSREKKESFPLTVTSAQKNPTAFYLCASGAGRTDTQYFGPGTRLTVL.

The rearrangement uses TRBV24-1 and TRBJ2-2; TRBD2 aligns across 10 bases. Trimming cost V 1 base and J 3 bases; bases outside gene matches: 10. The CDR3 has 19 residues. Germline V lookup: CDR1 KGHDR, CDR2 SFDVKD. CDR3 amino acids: CATSDLTAAGTSDTGELFF. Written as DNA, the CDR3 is TGTGCCACCAGTGATTTAACCGCTGCCGGGACTAGCGACACCGGGGAGCTGTTTTTT.

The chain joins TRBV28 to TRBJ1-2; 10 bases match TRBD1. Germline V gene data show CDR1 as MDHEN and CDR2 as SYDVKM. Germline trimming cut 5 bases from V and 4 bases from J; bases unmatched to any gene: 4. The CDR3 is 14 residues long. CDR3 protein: CASSTGQGLYGYTF. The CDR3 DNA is TGTGCCAGCAGTACGGGACAGGGGCTCTATGGCTACACCTTC.

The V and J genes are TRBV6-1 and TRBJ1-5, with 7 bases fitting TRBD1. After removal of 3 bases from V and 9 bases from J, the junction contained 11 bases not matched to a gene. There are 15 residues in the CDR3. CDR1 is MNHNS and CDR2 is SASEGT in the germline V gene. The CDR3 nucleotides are TGTGCCAGCAGTGACCGACAGGGACCCCTAGGGCCCCAGCATTTT. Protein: CASSDRQGPLGPQHF.

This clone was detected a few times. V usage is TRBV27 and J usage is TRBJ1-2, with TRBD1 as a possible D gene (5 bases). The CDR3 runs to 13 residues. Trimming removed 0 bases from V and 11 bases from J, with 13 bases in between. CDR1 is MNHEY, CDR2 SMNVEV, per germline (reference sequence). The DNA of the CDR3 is TGTGCCAGCAGTTTATCGGGACTATCGGGGTACACCTTC. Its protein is CASSLSGLSGYTF.

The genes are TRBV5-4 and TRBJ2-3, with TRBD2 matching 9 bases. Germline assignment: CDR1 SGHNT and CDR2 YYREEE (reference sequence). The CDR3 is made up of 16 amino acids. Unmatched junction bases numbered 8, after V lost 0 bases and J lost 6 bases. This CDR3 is CASSLGRGGRSDTQYF. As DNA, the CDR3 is TGTGCCAGCAGCTTGGGGCGGGGGGGCCGGTCGGATACGCAGTATTTT. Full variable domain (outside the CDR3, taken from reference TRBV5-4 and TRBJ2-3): ETGVTQSPTHLIKTRGQQVTLRCSSQSGHNTVSWYQQALGQGPQFIFQYYREEENGRGNFPPRFSGLQFPNYSSELNVNALELDDSALYLCASSLGRGGRSDTQYFGPGTRLTVL.